Given below is one TCR beta chain in context. The antigen is not known. This sample was included in a study of T cell repertoires in ileal Crohn's disease. In the study overall: Postoperative therapy was given to about half: roughly 11 thiopurines, 15 to 20 anti-TNF agents.

Trimming cost V 3 bases and J 11 bases; bases outside gene matches: 6. The CDR3 is made up of 12 amino acids. Germline assignment: CDR1 SGHTA and CDR2 FQGNSA. Study results and limitations: Compared with non-smokers, active smokers at surgery showed more clonal expansions.

The data were produced by immunoSEQ multiplex PCR, yet TCRdb's version contains in-frame clones alone and is incomplete. The sample has about 5,200 clones; roughly 76% are singletons. The sequenced material came from ileal tissue. This TCR was sampled from an adult with Crohn's disease. The chain uses TRBV7-2 and TRBJ2-7; 8 bases are shared with TRBD1. The CDR3 DNA follows: TGTGCCAGCAGCTTCCCGGGACAGGCGAAGTACTTC. Its translation is CASSFPGQAKYF.